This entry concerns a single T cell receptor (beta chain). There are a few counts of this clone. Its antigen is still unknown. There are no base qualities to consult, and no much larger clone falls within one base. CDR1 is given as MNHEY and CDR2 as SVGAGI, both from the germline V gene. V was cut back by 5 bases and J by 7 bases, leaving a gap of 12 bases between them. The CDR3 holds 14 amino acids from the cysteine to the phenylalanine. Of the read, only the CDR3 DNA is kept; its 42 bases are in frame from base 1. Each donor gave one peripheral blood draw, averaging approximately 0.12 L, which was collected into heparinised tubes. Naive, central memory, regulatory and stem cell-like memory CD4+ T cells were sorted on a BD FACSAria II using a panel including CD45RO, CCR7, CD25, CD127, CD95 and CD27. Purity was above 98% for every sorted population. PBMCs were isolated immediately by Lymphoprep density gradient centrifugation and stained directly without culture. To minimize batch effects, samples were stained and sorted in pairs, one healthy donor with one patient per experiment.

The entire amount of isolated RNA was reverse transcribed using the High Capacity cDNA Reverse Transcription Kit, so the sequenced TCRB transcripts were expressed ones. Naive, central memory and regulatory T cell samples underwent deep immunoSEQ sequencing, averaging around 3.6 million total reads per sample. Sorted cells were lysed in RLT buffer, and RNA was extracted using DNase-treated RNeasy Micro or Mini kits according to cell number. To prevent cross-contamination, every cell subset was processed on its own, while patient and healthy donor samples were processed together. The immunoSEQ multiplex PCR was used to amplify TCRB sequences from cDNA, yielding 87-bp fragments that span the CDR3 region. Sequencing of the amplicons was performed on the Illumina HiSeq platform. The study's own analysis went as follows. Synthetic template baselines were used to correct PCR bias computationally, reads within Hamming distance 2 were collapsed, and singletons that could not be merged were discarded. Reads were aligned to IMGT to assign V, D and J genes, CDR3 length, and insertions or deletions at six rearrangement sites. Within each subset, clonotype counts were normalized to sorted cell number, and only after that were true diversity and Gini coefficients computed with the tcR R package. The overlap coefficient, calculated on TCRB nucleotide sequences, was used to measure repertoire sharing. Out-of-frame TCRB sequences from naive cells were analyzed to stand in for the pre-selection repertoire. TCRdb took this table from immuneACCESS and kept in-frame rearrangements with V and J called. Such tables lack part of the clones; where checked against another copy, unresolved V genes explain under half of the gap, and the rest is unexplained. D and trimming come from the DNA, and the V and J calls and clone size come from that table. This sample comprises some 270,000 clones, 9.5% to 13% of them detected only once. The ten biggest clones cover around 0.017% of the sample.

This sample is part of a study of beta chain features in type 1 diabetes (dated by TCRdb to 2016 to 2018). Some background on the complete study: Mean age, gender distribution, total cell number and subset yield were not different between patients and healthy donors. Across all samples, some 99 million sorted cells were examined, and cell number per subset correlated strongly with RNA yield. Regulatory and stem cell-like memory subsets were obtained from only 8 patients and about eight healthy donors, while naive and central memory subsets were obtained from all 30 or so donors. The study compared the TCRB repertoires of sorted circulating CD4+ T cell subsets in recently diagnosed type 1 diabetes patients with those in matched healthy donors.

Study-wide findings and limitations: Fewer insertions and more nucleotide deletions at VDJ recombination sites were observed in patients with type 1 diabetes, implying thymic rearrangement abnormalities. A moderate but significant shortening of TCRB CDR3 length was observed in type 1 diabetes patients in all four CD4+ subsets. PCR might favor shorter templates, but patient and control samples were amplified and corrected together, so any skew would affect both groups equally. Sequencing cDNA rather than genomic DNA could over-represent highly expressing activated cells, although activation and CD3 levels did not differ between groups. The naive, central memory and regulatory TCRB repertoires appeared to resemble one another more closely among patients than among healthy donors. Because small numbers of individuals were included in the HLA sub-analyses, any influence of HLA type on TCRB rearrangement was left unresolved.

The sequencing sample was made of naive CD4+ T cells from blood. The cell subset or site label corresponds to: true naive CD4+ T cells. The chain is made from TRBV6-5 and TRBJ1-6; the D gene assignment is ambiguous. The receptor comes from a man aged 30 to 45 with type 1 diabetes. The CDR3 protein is CASSPRHTNSPLHF. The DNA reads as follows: TGTGCCAGCAGTCCTCGACACACCAATTCACCCCTCCACTTT.